The clone carrying this T cell receptor beta chain was detected only a few times. The sample is drawn from a study of T cells in Graves' hyperthyroidism and ophthalmopathy. TCR beta CDR3 regions were amplified from RNA. Carried out on the TCR CDR3, a first-round RT-PCR used the HTBI primer set. TCRdb re-called the multiplex PCR reads through MiXCR, storing one row per CDR3 protein. The table shows over 250,000 distinct CDR3 sequences, with 15% to 20% occurring only once. The germline V and J ends were trimmed by 4 bases and 6 bases, with 17 bases remaining between them. The CDR3 covers 14 residues. The V gene's germline CDR1 is SGHRS and CDR2 YFSETQ.

Sequenced input: blood. The origin of this receptor is a woman aged 60 to 75 with Graves' ophthalmopathy. The V and J genes are TRBV5-1 and TRBJ2-7, with D possibly being TRBD2 (5 bases). DNA of the CDR3: TGCGCCAGCAGCACCCCCCGGGGTTATCCCGAGCAGTACTTC. Its translation is CASSTPRGYPEQYF.